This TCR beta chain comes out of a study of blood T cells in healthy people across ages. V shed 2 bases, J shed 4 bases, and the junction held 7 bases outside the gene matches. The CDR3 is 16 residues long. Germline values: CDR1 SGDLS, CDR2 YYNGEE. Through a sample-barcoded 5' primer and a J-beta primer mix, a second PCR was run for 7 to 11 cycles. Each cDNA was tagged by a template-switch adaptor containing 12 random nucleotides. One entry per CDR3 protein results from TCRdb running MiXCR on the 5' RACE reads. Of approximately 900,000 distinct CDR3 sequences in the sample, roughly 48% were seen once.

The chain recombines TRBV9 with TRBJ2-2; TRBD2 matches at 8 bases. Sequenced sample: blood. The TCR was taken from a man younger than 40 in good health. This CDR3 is CASSVDAGGLTGELFF. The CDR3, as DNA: TGTGCCAGCAGCGTCGATGCGGGGGGACTCACCGGGGAGCTGTTTTTT.